The rows below give T cell receptor beta chains drawn from one sample of a study of shared clonotypes between healthy human individuals. Profiled with immunoSEQ multiplex PCR; TCRdb holds only in-frame clones, not every one. The sample has 2 million to 2.5 million clones, approximately 94% seen once; the top ten hold roughly 0.13%. What was sequenced was naive CD4+ T cells sorted from blood. The receptors were gathered from a man younger than 35 in good health. Both conserved end residues are part of each CDR3. The D gene is left open where the match is weak. Size is omitted from some rows. Given values are once, few, many or a class for expanded clones.

.	.	TRBJ1-2	TRBV11-2	TGTGCCAGCAGCTTAGATTGGGTCAGCTATAACTATGGCTACACCTTC	CASSLDWVSYNYGYTF
TRBD1	.	TRBJ1-1	TRBV9	TGTGCCAGCAGCGTAGGGGACAGGGTGGTTACCGAAGCTTTCTTT	CASSVGDRVVTEAFF
TRBD1	.	TRBJ1-3	TRBV15	TGTGCCACCAGCAGGAAGGACAGGGACGGAAACACCATATATTTT	CATSRKDRDGNTIYF
.	.	TRBJ1-1	TRBV5-4	TGTGCCAGCAGCTCGACAGGAAACACTGAAGCTTTCTTT	CASSSTGNTEAFF
.	.	TRBJ2-3	TRBV4-2	TGTGCCAGCAGCCAGGTAACAGGGTCCGATACGCAGTATTTT	CASSQVTGSDTQYF
.	.	TRBJ2-5	TRBV19	TGTGCCAGTAGTATAGTGACGAAAGGCCGAGTTACCCAAGAGACCCAGTACTTC	CASSIVTKGRVTQETQYF
TRBD2	.	TRBJ2-1	TRBV10-3	TGTGCCATCAGTCGGACTAGCGGGCAAACCTACAATGAGCAGTTCTTC	CAISRTSGQTYNEQFF
.	.	TRBJ1-5	TRBV6-1	TGTGCCAGCAGTGAAGCTTCATCTTCCGGTGCACGTCAGCCCCAGCATTTT	CASSEASSSGARQPQHF
.	.	TRBJ2-7	TRBV27	TGTGCCAGCAGTTTATCCGCGTCGGGGGGCGGGTACCACGAGCAGTACTTC	CASSLSASGGGYHEQYF
.	.	TRBJ1-2	TRBV6-1	TGTGCCAGCAGTCTGTGGGAAAACTATGGCTACACCTTC	CASSLWENYGYTF
TRBD2	once	TRBJ2-1	TRBV2	TGTGCCAGCAGACTAGCGGGATACAATGAGCAGTTCTTC	CASRLAGYNEQFF
.	.	TRBJ1-3	TRBV6-1	TGTGCCAGCAGTGAATTAGGTCTTTCTGGAAACACCATATATTTT	CASSELGLSGNTIYF
.	.	TRBJ1-1	TRBV4-1	TGCGCCAGCAGCCAAGATTGGGGCCGCACGAACACTGAAGCTTTCTTT	CASSQDWGRTNTEAFF
.	.	TRBJ2-6	TRBV19	TGTGCCAGCGAAGATTACTCCCTTTCTGGGGCCAACGTCCTGACTTTC	CASEDYSLSGANVLTF
.	.	TRBJ2-1	TRBV7-3	TGTGCCAGCTCGCCCCGGAACGGGACCTCTTGGTGGGTCGGCAATGAGCAGTTCTTC	CASSPRNGTSWWVGNEQFF
TRBD2	.	TRBJ2-3	TRBV7-2	TGTGCCAGCAGCTTACTACTAGCGGGGGGCACAGATACGCAGTATTTT	CASSLLLAGGTDTQYF
TRBD2	.	TRBJ2-2	TRBV2	TGTGCCAGCAGCCCCGGGACTACCTCGGGCACCGGGGAGCTGTTTTTT	CASSPGTTSGTGELFF
.	.	TRBJ2-5	TRBV25-1	TGTGCCAGCCGGGGTGGGGTGGGAGAGACCCAGTACTTC	CASRGGVGETQYF
.	.	TRBJ2-3	TRBV18	TGTGCCAGCTCACCTTCCGGGACTGCCACAGATACGCAGTATTTT	CASSPSGTATDTQYF
.	.	TRBJ2-7	TRBV7-2	TGTGCCAGCAGCATACAGGGTTACGAGCAGTACTTC	CASSIQGYEQYF
TRBD1	.	TRBJ2-7	TRBV19	TGTGCCAGTAGTACGTCGACAGGGGAGTTCTACGAGCAGTACTTC	CASSTSTGEFYEQYF
TRBD2	.	TRBJ2-2	TRBV4-1	TGCGCCAGCAGCCAAGATTCTAGCGGGAGTGCCGGGGAGCTGTTTTTT	CASSQDSSGSAGELFF
.	.	TRBJ1-5	TRBV2	TGTGCCAGCAGTCTGGATCAGCCCCAGCATTTT	CASSLDQPQHF
.	.	TRBJ2-7	TRBV21-1	TGTGCCAGCAGCAAAGGTACAGGGGACTACGAGCAGTACTTC	CASSKGTGDYEQYF
.	.	TRBJ1-4	TRBV25-1	TGTGCCAGCAGGGACGAAAGGGGCAACGAAAAACTGTTTTTT	CASRDERGNEKLFF
.	.	TRBJ2-7	TRBV5-8	TGTGCCAGCAGCTTCTGGGACCACGAGCAGTACTTC	CASSFWDHEQYF
.	.	TRBJ1-1	TRBV6-5	TGTGCCAGCAGTTACGGAGGCAGGAGGAACACTGAAGCTTTCTTT	CASSYGGRRNTEAFF
.	.	TRBJ2-7	TRBV28	TGTGCCAGTGTACAGAGCTCCTACGAGCAGTACTTC	CASVQSSYEQYF
.	.	TRBJ1-6	TRBV5-5	TGTGCCAGCAGCTTGGGGACGGACCTCGGGCCCCTCCACTTT	CASSLGTDLGPLHF
.	.	TRBJ2-5	TRBV27	TGTGCCAGCAGTGCCTGGACAAGTCAGGAGACCCAGTACTTC	CASSAWTSQETQYF
TRBD2	.	TRBJ2-1	TRBV7-3	TGTGCCAGCAGCTTAGTAGCGGGGGGTGGTGAGCAGTTCTTC	CASSLVAGGGEQFF
.	.	TRBJ2-2	TRBV7-9	TGTGCCAGCAGCCCCTCCGGGTTTCGCACCGGGGAGCTGTTTTTT	CASSPSGFRTGELFF
.	once	TRBJ1-2	TRBV6-5	TGTGCCAGCAGTTACGACGCGGGGGGCCTCTATGGCTACACCTTC	CASSYDAGGLYGYTF
TRBD2	.	TRBJ2-2	TRBV28	TGTGCCAGCAGCTTTATCAAATTACTAGCGGGGGCGAACACCGGGGAGCTGTTTTTT	CASSFIKLLAGANTGELFF
.	.	TRBJ1-1	TRBV5-6	TGTGCCAGCAGCTTGGGGGTTTCGGGGCCTGAAGCTTTCTTT	CASSLGVSGPEAFF
.	.	TRBJ1-3	TRBV13	TGTGCCAGCAGCTTAGTCACATTACAGCGAGGAAACACCATATATTTT	CASSLVTLQRGNTIYF
.	.	TRBJ2-2	TRBV9	TGTGCCAGCAGCGTAGACCAGGCTAGCGATCGGGGCGGGGAGCTGTTTTTT	CASSVDQASDRGGELFF
TRBD1	.	TRBJ2-5	TRBV6-5	TGTGCCAGCAGACTCGGACAGGTGTTCCAAGAGACCCAGTACTTC	CASRLGQVFQETQYF
TRBD2	.	TRBJ2-1	TRBV7-9	TGTGCCAGCAGCTTAGCGAAGGGACTAGCGGAGTACAATGAGCAGTTCTTC	CASSLAKGLAEYNEQFF
TRBD2	.	TRBJ2-1	TRBV2	TGTGCCAGCAGTGCAAGACTAGCGGGAGGGCCGAGGGGCAATGAGCAGTTCTTC	CASSARLAGGPRGNEQFF
.	.	TRBJ2-7	TRBV30	TGTGCCTCCTCGTGGGTCTACGAGCAGTACTTC	CASSWVYEQYF
.	.	TRBJ2-6	TRBV6-5	TGTGCCACCCAGCGAGTCTCTGGGGCCAACGTCCTGACTTTC	CATQRVSGANVLTF
TRBD1	.	TRBJ2-1	TRBV4-1	TGCGCCAGCAGCCAAGAAGGGACAGGGGCCTACAATGAGCAGTTCTTC	CASSQEGTGAYNEQFF
.	.	TRBJ1-5	TRBV2	TGTGCCAGCAGTGTTTGGGGGGAAGGCAATCAGCCCCAGCATTTT	CASSVWGEGNQPQHF
.	.	TRBJ1-2	TRBV6-1	TGTGCCAGCAGTGCCGTCTATGGCTACACCTTC	CASSAVYGYTF
TRBD1	.	TRBJ2-5	TRBV14	TGTGCCAGCAGCTCCCGGGACAGGCCTTCGGAGACCCAGTACTTC	CASSSRDRPSETQYF
TRBD1	.	TRBJ2-7	TRBV6-5	TGTGCCAGCACCCGGGACAGTGGGCCTCCTTACGAGCAGTACTTC	CASTRDSGPPYEQYF